One sample yielded the 5 T cell receptor beta chains listed below, sequenced in a study of T cells expressing NK-cell markers. TCRdb re-called the 5' RACE reads; every CDR3 protein appears as one record, without DNA. This repertoire includes some 390,000 distinct CDR3 sequences. The sequenced material came from blood T cells: a sorted CD56 or NKG2C T cell subset, CD4+ or CD8+ T cells, or bulk PBMC T cells (not recorded which). The receptors come from a woman aged 50 to 60 in good health.

The chain recombines TRBV18 with TRBJ2-4; checking the TCRdb D call of TRBD1 is not possible without DNA. This CDR3 has 16 amino acids. Germline V lookup: CDR1 KGHSH, CDR2 LQKENI. The CDR3 loop is CASSPPQWGIKNIQYF.

This rearrangement joins TRBV7-9 to TRBJ2-3; TCRdb selects TRBD2, and the lack of DNA leaves this call unchecked. The CDR3 loop spans 16 amino acids. The V gene's germline CDR1 is SEHNR and CDR2 FQNEAQ (reference sequence). The CDR3 protein is CASILAGGPSGDTQYF.

The chain links TRBV24-1 to TRBJ2-1; checking the TCRdb D call of TRBD1 is not possible without DNA. Germline CDR1 and CDR2: KGHDR and SFDVKD. This CDR3 region has 14 residues. CDR3: CATSDARANNEQFF.

The gene calls are TRBV9 and TRBJ2-3; TCRdb's D gene call, TRBD2, goes unchecked for lack of DNA. In germline, CDR1 is SGDLS, CDR2 YYNGEE. The CDR3 spans 15 residues. The CDR3 sequence is CASSVATGGSDTQYF.

The chain links TRBV11-2 to TRBJ2-1; absent DNA, TCRdb's TRBD1 call cannot be checked. The CDR3 runs 13 residues. CDR1 SGHAT and CDR2 FQNNGV come from the germline V gene. The CDR3 loop is CASSLGGGFEQFF.